This paragraph reports one T cell receptor (beta chain). This specimen belongs to a study of OX40 agonist ivuxolimab in advanced cancers. At the level of the study: Patients in dose escalation had liver, melanoma, kidney or head and neck cancers.

TCRdb keeps only in-frame clones here, not all; method: immunoSEQ multiplex PCR. The data hold under 80,000 clones, with roughly 91% observed a single time. This CDR3 comprises 16 residues. V lost 1 base and J 4 bases, leaving 14 bases between the germline ends. Germline V CDR1 and CDR2: LGHNA, YNFKEQ. Drawing of blood for sampling happened at baseline, at cycle 4 day 1, and at cycle 7 day 1. Here the sequenced sample was CD4+ or CD8+ T cells sorted from blood, taken in a trial of the OX40 agonist ivuxolimab. The TCR sequence derives from an adult with an advanced solid tumor such as melanoma, head and neck, liver or kidney cancer. The chain combines TRBV4-2 with TRBJ1-3; TRBD1 might be the D (6 bases). CDR3 in amino acids: CASSQGGAVNGNTIYF. Written as DNA, the CDR3 is TGTGCCAGCAGCCAAGGGGGGGCAGTGAACGGAAACACCATATATTTT.